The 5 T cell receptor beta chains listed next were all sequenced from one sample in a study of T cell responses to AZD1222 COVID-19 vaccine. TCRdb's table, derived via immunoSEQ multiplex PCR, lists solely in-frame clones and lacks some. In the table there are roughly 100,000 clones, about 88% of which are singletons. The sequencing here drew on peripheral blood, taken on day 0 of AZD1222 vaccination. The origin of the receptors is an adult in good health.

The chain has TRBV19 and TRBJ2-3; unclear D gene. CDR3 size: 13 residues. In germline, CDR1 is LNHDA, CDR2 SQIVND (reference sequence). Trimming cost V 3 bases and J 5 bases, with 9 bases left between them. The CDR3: CASSIGRRDTQYF. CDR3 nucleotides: TGTGCCAGTAGTATCGGACGCAGAGATACGCAGTATTTT.

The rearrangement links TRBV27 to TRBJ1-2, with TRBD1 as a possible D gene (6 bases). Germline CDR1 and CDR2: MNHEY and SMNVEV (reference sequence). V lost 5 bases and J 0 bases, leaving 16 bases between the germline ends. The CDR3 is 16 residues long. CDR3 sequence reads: CASSTGQGTTNYGYTF. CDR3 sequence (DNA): TGTGCCAGCAGTACCGGGCAGGGGACTACTAACTATGGCTACACCTTC.

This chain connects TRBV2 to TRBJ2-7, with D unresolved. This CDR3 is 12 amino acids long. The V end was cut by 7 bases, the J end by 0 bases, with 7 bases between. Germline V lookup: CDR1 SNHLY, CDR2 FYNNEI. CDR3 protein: CASTANSYEQYF. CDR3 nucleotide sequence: TGTGCCAGCACAGCGAACTCCTACGAGCAGTACTTC. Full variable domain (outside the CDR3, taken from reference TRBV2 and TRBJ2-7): EPEVTQTPSHQVTQMGQEVILRCVPISNHLYFYWYRQILGQKVEFLVSFYNNEISEKSEIFDDQFSVERPDGSNFTLKIRSTKLEDSAMYFCASTANSYEQYFGPGTRLTVT.

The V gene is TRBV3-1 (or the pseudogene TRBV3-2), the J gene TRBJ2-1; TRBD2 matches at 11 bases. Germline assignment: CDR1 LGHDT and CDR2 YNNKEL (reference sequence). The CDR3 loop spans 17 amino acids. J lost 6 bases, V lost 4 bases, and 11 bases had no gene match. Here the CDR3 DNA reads TGTGCCAGCAGCCTTAATCCTGGGACTAGCGGCCTCAATGAGCAGTTCTTC. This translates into CASSLNPGTSGLNEQFF.

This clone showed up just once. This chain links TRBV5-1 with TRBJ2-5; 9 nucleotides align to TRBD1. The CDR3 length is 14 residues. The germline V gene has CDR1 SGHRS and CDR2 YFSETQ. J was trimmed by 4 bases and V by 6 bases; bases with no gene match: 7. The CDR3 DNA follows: TGCGCCAGCACGGTGGGACAGGGTCCAGAGACCCAGTACTTC. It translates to CASTVGQGPETQYF.